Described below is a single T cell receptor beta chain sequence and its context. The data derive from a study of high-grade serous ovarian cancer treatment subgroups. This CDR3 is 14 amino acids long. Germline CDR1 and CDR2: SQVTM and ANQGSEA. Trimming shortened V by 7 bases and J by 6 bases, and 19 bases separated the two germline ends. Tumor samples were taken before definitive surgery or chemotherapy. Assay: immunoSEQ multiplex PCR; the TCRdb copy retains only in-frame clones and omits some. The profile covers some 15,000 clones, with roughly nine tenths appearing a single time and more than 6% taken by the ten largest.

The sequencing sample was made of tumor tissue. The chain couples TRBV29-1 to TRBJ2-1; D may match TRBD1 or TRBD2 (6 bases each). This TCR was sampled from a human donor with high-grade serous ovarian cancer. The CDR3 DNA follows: TGCAGCGCAACAGGGTCTAGCGATCTCAATGAGCAGTTCTTC. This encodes CSATGSSDLNEQFF.